This TCR beta chain was sequenced for a study of T cell responses to AZD1222 COVID-19 vaccine. Notes on the study in general: Seropositivity was recorded at baseline in only six AZD1222 recipients. Nearly half of spike-specific TCRs reportedly target unmutated variant regions. Donors were mostly white British, more females; clonal diversity possibly underestimated.

Profiled with immunoSEQ multiplex PCR; TCRdb holds only in-frame clones, not every one. Altogether some 150,000 clones are present, roughly 90% being singletons, with the ten largest covering 2.5% to 3.5%. Note on this clone: Antigen unknown.

CDR1 is KGHSH, CDR2 LQKENI, per germline. The CDR3 consists of 15 residues. Trimming cost V 2 bases and J 5 bases; bases outside gene matches: 5. V usage is TRBV18 and J usage is TRBJ1-5, with TRBD1 matching 8 bases. The material sequenced was peripheral blood, taken 28 days after the second AZD1222 dose. The TCR was taken from an adult who received the AZD1222 COVID-19 vaccine. The CDR3 DNA is TGTGCCAGCTCACCAGGACAGGGTGGTTATCAGCCCCAGCATTTT. This translates into CASSPGQGGYQPQHF.